Here is one T cell receptor (beta chain) with its context. Its antigen is as yet unknown. The data belong to a study of blood T cells in healthy people across ages. Study as a whole: Capture by template switching was about one barcoded beta molecule per two T cells.

Using a J-beta primer mix together with a sample-barcoded 5' primer, a second PCR was run for 7 to 11 cycles. TCRdb itself ran the 5' RACE reads through MiXCR, one entry per CDR3 protein. The top ten clones hold roughly 14% of a sample with around 1,000,000 distinct CDR3 sequences, roughly two fifths of them seen once. Regarding the study as a whole: Any conclusive comparison of naive versus antigen-experienced cells was prevented by using unsorted PBMCs. Diversity was higher, and naive CD4+ cells more numerous, in long-lived donors than in aged donors. There was no known CMV status for donors, so expanded clonotype changes were possibly confounded.

The V end was cut by 1 base, the J end by 3 bases, with 9 bases between. Germline values: CDR1 DFQATT, CDR2 SNEGSKA (reference sequence). The CDR3 is 13 residues long. The chain uses TRBV20-1 and TRBJ2-5; D is uncertain. The receptor was derived from a young man in good health. Material: blood. CDR3 sequence reads: CSARGDVKETQYF. CDR3 nucleotide sequence: TGCAGTGCTAGAGGGGATGTTAAAGAGACCCAGTACTTC.